The 4 T cell receptor beta chains below come from one sample, sequenced in a study of human T cells and chemical hapten exposure. The time point denotes: patch test 2, 6 weeks after DPC sensitization. Treatment of the sample: therapeutic diphenylcyclopropenone sensitization with weekly scalp DPC. TCRdb analysed the RACE reads with MiXCR anew, one entry per CDR3 protein. This sample has some 80,000 distinct CDR3 sequences, with about a tenth found just once. Sequenced here: whole blood, sampled in connection with sensitization to the hapten diphenylcyclopropenone (DPC). The receptors here all came from a woman younger than 45 with alopecia areata. Some clones in this sample may be carry-over from other donors' samples.

This clonotype was detected ten times or more. The chain uses TRBV27 and TRBJ1-2, with 9 bases aligning to TRBD1. The V and J ends lost 4 bases and 3 bases, in that order; junction bases with no gene match: 3. This CDR3 is built from 14 residues. CDR1 and CDR2 (germline): MNHEY, SMNVEV (reference sequence). CDR3 region: CASSSQGADYGYTF. As DNA, the CDR3 is TGTGCCAGCAGTTCACAGGGGGCGGACTATGGCTACACCTTC.

Many counts were recorded for this clonotype. This rearrangement joins TRBV5-6 to TRBJ1-2; 8 nucleotides align to TRBD1. Germline V CDR1 and CDR2: SGHDT, YYEEEE. With 2 bases clipped from V and 2 bases from J, the junction kept 2 bases outside the gene matches. This CDR3 is 14 amino acids long. CDR3 sequence reads: CASSLQGVNYGYTF. In DNA form, the CDR3 reads TGTGCCAGCAGCTTACAGGGGGTCAACTATGGCTACACCTTC. Drawing the rest from reference TRBV5-6 and TRBJ1-2, the complete variable domain is DAGVTQSPTHLIKTRGQQVTLRCSPKSGHDTVSWYQQALGQGPQFIFQYYEEEERQRGNFPDRFSGHQFPNYSSELNVNALLLGDSALYLCASSLQGVNYGYTFGSGTRLTVV.

This clonotype was detected many times. The chain carries TRBV5-1 and TRBJ1-1, with D perhaps matching TRBD1 (6 bases). The CDR3 runs to 16 residues. Germline V gives CDR1 SGHRS, CDR2 YFSETQ. Trimming shortened V by 2 bases and J by 5 bases, and 19 bases separated the two germline ends. The CDR3 loop is CASSFILGQQLTEAFF. CDR3 coding DNA: TGCGCCAGCAGCTTCATTCTCGGACAGCAGCTTACTGAAGCTTTCTTT.

This clonotype was observed a few times. V usage is TRBV6-5 and J usage is TRBJ2-5; no clear D. Trimming removed 2 bases from V and 2 bases from J, with 9 bases in between. CDR1 is MNHEY and CDR2 is SVGAGI in the germline V gene. This CDR3 comprises 14 residues. This chain's CDR3 is CASSYGKGQETQYF. CDR3 nucleotides: TGTGCCAGCAGTTACGGAAAGGGACAAGAGACCCAGTACTTC.